This T cell receptor (beta chain) was sequenced for a study of beta chain features in type 1 diabetes. Study details: Examination covered around 98 million sorted cells spanning all samples. Study results and limitations: Researchers report that Type 1 diabetes patients had moderately but significantly shorter TCRB CDR3s across all four CD4+ subsets. No resolution was reached here on whether HLA type influences TCRB rearrangement. Amplification by PCR could prefer shorter templates, with the same effect in patients and controls.

This clone turned up a few times. Its specificity is not known. Expressed TCRB transcripts were sequenced because the isolated RNA had all been reverse transcribed beforehand. Sequenced by immunoSEQ multiplex PCR; TCRdb stores in-frame clones only, minus some. The sample has about 900,000 clones, roughly a sixth seen once. This TCR derives from a woman aged 18-30 years in good health. The source material was naive CD4+ T cells from blood.

The CDR3 reads CASSTQMRVIETQYF. CDR3 coding DNA: TGTGCCAGCAGCACCCAAATGCGGGTTATCGAGACCCAGTACTTC. The V call is TRBV7-2, the J call TRBJ2-5, with a tentative D call TRBD2 (5 bases). CDR3 length: 15 amino acids. The V end lost 5 bases, the J end lost 5 bases, and 18 bases lay between the germline ends. Germline V gene sequence: CDR1 SGHTA, CDR2 FQGNSA.